This T cell receptor (beta chain) was observed in a study of T-cell memory formation after mild COVID-19 (dated by TCRdb to the early 2020s). For the wider study: TCR sequence clusters from the two donors were largely donor specific. T-cell clones expanding and contracting after mild COVID-19 in two donors were tracked by longitudinal TCRalpha and TCRbeta repertoire sequencing. Two young, previously healthy adult volunteers made up the cohort, one male and one female. Broad study findings and their caveats: The study included only a couple of mild cases, and larger cohorts that include severe cases with pre-infection samples were judged to be necessary. Some responding clones were detected in pre-infection memory, suggesting pre-existing cross-reactive memory T cells joined the SARS-CoV-2 response. Whether the second-wave clones peaking on day 37 were SARS-CoV-2 specific was not confirmed. Clones that contracted from day 15 to 85 showed balanced CD4/CD8 phenotypes, whereas a second wave of clones that expanded from day 15 to 37 leaned towards CD4+. Contracting CD4+ clones were found mainly in CM and EM memory subsets, while CD8+ clones were enriched in EMRA.

There are a few counts of this clonotype. Its target antigen remains unknown. Per-base qualities were not stored, and no clone one base away is much larger. The CDR3 measures 14 amino acids from cysteine to phenylalanine. The DNA shown is the 42-base CDR3, in frame from base 1. The V end loses 2 bases and the J end loses 1 base, and a stretch of 6 bases separates them. PBMCs were isolated by Ficoll-Paque density gradient centrifugation. Instrument on record: Illumina NovaSeq 6000. cDNA libraries for TCRalpha and TCRbeta were prepared by 5'RACE using constant-segment primers, with sample barcodes and unique molecular identifiers added. RNA was extracted from every sample with Trizol reagent. Amplification of the libraries took two PCR steps, and the second step added a second sample barcode plus Illumina TruSeq adapters. Libraries were sequenced on an Illumina NovaSeq with 2 x 150 bp paired-end reads. The authors' pipeline ran thus. Demultiplexing of reads and collapsing into UMI-guided consensus sequences were performed with migec v1.2.7. Using mixcr v2.1.11, UMI consensuses were aligned to TRA and TRB V and J templates and then assembled into clonotypes. A clonotype was counted as expanded or contracted only when both edgeR and NoisET called the clonotype significant, with the noise models trained on biological replicates. For edgeR calls, the thresholds were a false discovery rate-adjusted p below 0.01 and a log2 fold-change of 1. As an exploratory analysis of dynamics, max-normalized trajectories of the 1000 most abundant clonotypes were examined with PCA combined with hierarchical clustering. Separately sequenced CD4+ and CD8+ repertoires were used to assign a CD4 or CD8 phenotype to each responding clone. The public reads were quality trimmed at Q25 with fastp and then assembled into clones with MiXCR by TCRdb, keeping productive beta chains. Entries are consolidated by CDR3 protein sequence, retaining the most common genes and DNA. TCRdb, rather than the study authors, made the V and J calls. The sample records about 320,000 distinct CDR3 sequences, around an eighth of which are singletons. The ten largest clonotypes hold around a fifth of the sample.

The sequenced material came from PBMCs or a T cell subset sorted from them (not recorded which). The source of this sequence is a man younger than 35 who had mild COVID-19 (a few samples of this study predate the infection). The sample titles of this study are shuffled in the database, so cell type and time point are left out; the donor was told from shared clones. The receptor chain draws on TRBV12-3 or TRBV12-4 and TRBJ1-5; the D region possibly corresponds to TRBD1 (5 bases align). The CDR3 reads CASSLRDSNQPQHF. The nucleotide sequence is TGTGCCAGCAGTTTACGGGACAGCAATCAGCCCCAGCATTTT.